One and the same sample provided the 18 T cell receptor beta chains below, sequenced in a study of regulatory T cells in long-lasting Graves disease (dated by TCRdb to the early 2020s). The library was generated by multiplex PCR. Sequencer: Illumina HiSeq 4000. iRepertoire HTBI primers and Arm-PCR amplification of CDR3 regions were used to construct TCR beta libraries. In-frame beta chains were kept once TCRdb had trimmed the public reads at Q25 with fastp and called clones with MiXCR. Each entry is one CDR3 protein sequence, shown with its most common DNA and genes. Recorded for this sample are some 500,000 distinct CDR3 sequences; around an eighth of them occurred a single time. The ten largest clones represent about 10% of the sample. According to the study, the label for this sample's time point signals: newly diagnosed GD, antithyroid drugs for less than 3 months. RNA was extracted from PBMCs in TRIzol for both TCR sequencing and RNA sequencing.

The data also belong to a second study, concerning T cells in Graves' hyperthyroidism and ophthalmopathy.

The sample consisted of peripheral blood mononuclear cells (PBMCs), taken at new diagnosis, from a patient treated with antithyroid drugs. Receptors originate from a man aged 25 to 40 with Graves disease. Donor details come from another sample of the same person, matched by shared clones.

This clonotype occurred many times. This chain links TRBV3-1 with TRBJ2-1, with D possibly being TRBD2 (6 bases). The germline gives CDR1 LGHDT, CDR2 YNNKEL (reference sequence). The CDR3 length is 17 residues. Trimming removed 0 bases from V and 4 bases from J, with 16 bases in between. CDR3 DNA: TGTGCCAGCAGCCAAGATCGGGGACGGGAGAGGTACAATGAGCAGTTCTTC. It specifies CASSQDRGRERYNEQFF.

This clonotype was detected ten times or more. V is TRBV29-1 and J is TRBJ2-7, with a weak D call TRBD2 (6 bases). The V end lost 5 bases, the J end lost 3 bases, and 14 bases lay between the germline ends. CDR3 size: 13 residues. The germline CDR1 and CDR2 sequences are SQVTM and ANQGSEA. In DNA, the CDR3 is TGCAGCGTTCGTCGGGACTTCGACTACGAGCAGTACTTC. Translating gives CSVRRDFDYEQYF.

This rearrangement joins TRBV2 to TRBJ1-1; TRBD1 is a possible D gene (6 bases). Per the germline V gene, CDR1 is SNHLY and CDR2 is FYNNEI. The length of the CDR3 is 14 residues. V lost 6 bases, J lost 7 bases, and 18 bases lay in between. The CDR3 region has the DNA TGTGCCAGCAGCAGAGTGGACAGAGGGGTTGAAGCTTTCTTT. Translated: CASSRVDRGVEAFF.

This clonotype was picked up many times. The J gene is TRBJ2-1, the V gene TRBV20-1, with D tentatively TRBD2 (6 bases). The V gene's germline CDR1 is DFQATT and CDR2 SNEGSKA (reference sequence). Trimming took 0 bases from V and 9 from J, leaving 24 bases between them. The length of the CDR3 is 17 residues. CDR3 in DNA: TGCAGTGCTAGAGATCGGGCTAGCGTAAACTCTCTGGGTGAGCAGTTCTTC. This translates into CSARDRASVNSLGEQFF.

A remark on this clonotype: A much larger clonotype is one base distant, so this may be a read error. The chain carries TRBV24-1 and TRBJ2-6; the D gene is possibly TRBD1 (6 bases). The CDR3 extends over 17 amino acids. Germline V gene sequence: CDR1 KGHDR, CDR2 SFDVKD. With 2 bases removed from V and 5 bases from J, the gap between germline ends came to 15 bases. CDR3 amino acids: CATSDSEQGVWANVLTF. CDR3 DNA: TGTGCCACCAGTGATTCCGAACAGGGTGTATGGGCCAACGTCCTGACTTTC.

V gene TRBV20-1 combines with J gene TRBJ2-1; TRBD1 agrees at 7 bases. Germline trimming cut 3 bases from V and 13 bases from J; bases unmatched to any gene: 9. Per the germline V gene, CDR1 is DFQATT and CDR2 is SNEGSKA (reference sequence). This CDR3 is built from 12 residues. The CDR3 loop reads CSASITTGVQFF. The CDR3 DNA is TGCAGTGCTAGTATTACTACAGGGGTACAGTTCTTC.

This clonotype was detected a few times. The chain links TRBV5-1 to TRBJ2-5; TRBD1 is a possible D gene (6 bases). The CDR3 is 15 residues long. The V and J ends lost 3 bases and 3 bases respectively, with 15 bases between them. CDR1 SGHRS and CDR2 YFSETQ come from the germline V gene. This CDR3 reads CASSYQPGQEETQYF. The CDR3, as DNA: TGCGCCAGCAGCTACCAACCGGGACAAGAAGAGACCCAGTACTTC.

This clonotype has a count of ten or more. The chain is built from TRBV6-1 and TRBJ2-7, with TRBD2 matching over 10 bases. The junction had 17 bases not matched to a gene; V was cut back by 5 bases and J by 7 bases. From germline, CDR1 is MNHNS and CDR2 SASEGT. The CDR3 runs to 17 residues. The CDR3 DNA reads TGTGCCAGCAGTATGAGTCGCCCAGCTAGCGGGAGAAATGAGCAGTACTTC. This encodes CASSMSRPASGRNEQYF.

This clonotype occurred many times. CDR3 bases: TGTGCCAGCAGCCAGGAACTAGAGCGAGAGACCCAGTACTTC. It yields the protein CASSQELERETQYF. J is TRBJ2-5 and V is TRBV7-9; TRBD2 is a possible D gene (5 bases). This CDR3 has 14 residues. V lost 5 bases, J lost 4 bases, and 14 bases lay in between. In germline, CDR1 is SEHNR, CDR2 FQNEAQ (reference sequence).

This clonotype was counted at least ten times. The J gene is TRBJ2-2, the V gene TRBV27, with a weak D call TRBD2 (5 bases). The CDR3 sequence is 14 residues long. Germline CDR1 is MNHEY and CDR2 is SMNVEV (reference sequence). CDR3 amino acids: CHKRGPMNTGELFF. The DNA of the CDR3 is TGTCATAAACGAGGGCCGATGAACACCGGGGAGCTGTTTTTT.

The chain joins TRBV5-1 to TRBJ2-5; 7 positions agree with TRBD2. The germline CDR1 and CDR2 sequences are SGHRS and YFSETQ. CDR3 length: 17 amino acids. V trimming: 2 bases; J trimming: 4 bases; junction bases outside the gene matches: 14. DNA for the CDR3: TGCGCCAGCAGCTTAGGCCCTAGCGGACGAGGGCGAGAGACCCAGTACTTC. It codes for CASSLGPSGRGRETQYF. Together with reference TRBV5-1 and TRBJ2-5, the CDR3 gives the full variable domain: KAGVTQTPRYLIKTRGQQVTLSCSPISGHRSVSWYQQTPGQGLQFLFEYFSETQRNKGNFPGRFSGRQFSNSRSEMNVSTLELGDSALYLCASSLGPSGRGRETQYFGPGTRLLVL.

This clonotype was seen only a few times. V gene TRBV3-1 combines with J gene TRBJ2-1, with no clear D. Trimming stripped 1 base from V and 7 bases from J, with 5 bases between. The length of the CDR3 is 12 residues. Germline CDR1 is LGHDT and CDR2 is YNNKEL (reference sequence). CDR3 DNA: TGTGCCAGCAGCCAAGTAGCTAATGAGCAGTTCTTC. This codes for CASSQVANEQFF.

The chain couples TRBV18 to TRBJ1-2; 7 bases align to TRBD1. Unmatched junction bases numbered 15, after V lost 3 bases and J lost 5 bases. The germline V gene encodes CDR1 KGHSH and CDR2 LQKENI. This CDR3 region has 17 residues. CDR3 sequence: CASSPGTDTPPPYGYTF. The CDR3 DNA reads as TGTGCCAGCTCACCCGGGACAGATACTCCTCCACCTTATGGCTACACCTTC.

The sample holds many counts of this clonotype. The chain joins TRBV28 to TRBJ1-2, with a tentative D call TRBD1 (6 bases). Deletions cut 8 bases from V and 4 bases from J, with 17 bases between. CDR3 length equals 14 residues. CDR1 MDHEN and CDR2 SYDVKM come from the germline V gene. The CDR3 loop reads CASSLRGSGYGYTF. In nucleotides, the CDR3 is TGTGCCAGCTCCCTAAGGGGGAGTGGCTATGGCTACACCTTC.

The chain employs TRBV9 and TRBJ1-3, with TRBD1 identical over 8 bases. Germline V gene lookup returns CDR1 SGDLS and CDR2 YYNGEE. V was clipped by 4 bases and J by 4 bases; unmatched bases: 4. The CDR3 runs to 14 residues. CDR3 sequence: CASSRQGKGNTIYF. The CDR3 coding sequence is TGTGCCAGCAGCAGACAGGGGAAAGGAAACACCATATATTTT.

There are many counts of this clonotype. The rearrangement links TRBV27 to TRBJ1-2; possible D gene TRBD1, 6 bases. There are 15 residues in the CDR3. Germline CDR1 is MNHEY and CDR2 is SMNVEV (reference sequence). V lost 8 bases and J lost 6, with 22 bases in between. CDR3 DNA sequence: TGTGCCAGCCAACCTTATGGGGGCGGGGGAGATGGCTACACCTTC. Its translation is CASQPYGGGGDGYTF.

The table lists this clonotype with many counts. The chain is built from TRBV10-3 and TRBJ2-2, with 11 positions matching TRBD2. Germline CDR1 and CDR2: ENHRY and SYGVKD. After removal of 10 bases from V and 5 bases from J, the junction contained 9 bases not matched to a gene. There are 15 residues in the CDR3. For the CDR3, the DNA is TGTGCCACTCAGCCGGCTAGCGGGAGGACCGGGGAGCTGTTTTTT. Encoded protein: CATQPASGRTGELFF.

This clonotype was picked up many times. This rearrangement joins TRBV6-1 to TRBJ1-5; maybe TRBD1 (5 bases). The germline V and J ends were trimmed by 6 bases and 2 bases, with 14 bases remaining between them. This CDR3 region has 15 residues. Germline V lookup: CDR1 MNHNS, CDR2 SASEGT. CDR3 DNA: TGTGCCAGCAGCCATAGACGGGGCGGCAATCAGCCCCAGCATTTT. Its translation: CASSHRRGGNQPQHF.